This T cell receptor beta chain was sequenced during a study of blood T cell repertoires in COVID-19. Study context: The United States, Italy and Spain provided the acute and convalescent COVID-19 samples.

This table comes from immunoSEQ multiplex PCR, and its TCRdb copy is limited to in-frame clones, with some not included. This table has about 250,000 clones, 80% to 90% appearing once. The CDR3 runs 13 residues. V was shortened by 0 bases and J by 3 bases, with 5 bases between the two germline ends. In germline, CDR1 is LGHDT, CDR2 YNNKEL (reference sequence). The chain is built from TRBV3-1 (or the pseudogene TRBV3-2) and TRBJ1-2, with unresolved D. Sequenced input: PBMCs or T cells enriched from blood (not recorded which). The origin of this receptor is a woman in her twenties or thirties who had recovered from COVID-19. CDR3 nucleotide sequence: TGTGCCAGCAGCCAAGACAGCGACTATGGCTACACCTTC. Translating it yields CASSQDSDYGYTF.